This TCR beta chain derives from a study of cytomegalovirus exposure and HLA in healthy donors. For the study at large: Earlier findings included roughly 100 million unique TCR beta sequences obtained from 170 million or so T cells. Whole-study findings and limits: Most subjects had HLA-A and HLA-B alleles reportedly predicted accurately by TCR beta sequences. V- and J-gene trimming in TCR beta was tied to a missense DCLRE1C variant by an analysis performed later. It was reportedly the case that the classifier diagnosed cytomegalovirus status with high specificity and sensitivity.

About this clone itself: Its antigen is undetermined.

Both 60 Vbeta primers and 13 Jbeta primers went into the PCR. Data came from immunoSEQ multiplex PCR; TCRdb stores just in-frame clones and leaves some out. The table records 150,000 to 200,000 clones, 81% of them present only once. The J segment lost 7 bases and the V segment lost 8 bases, leaving 9 bases of the junction unmatched. The germline gives CDR1 KGHSH, CDR2 LQKENI. There are 15 residues in the CDR3. Specimen: PBMCs. The receptor's source is a man aged 40-49 years in good health and CMV-seropositive. V usage is TRBV18 and J usage is TRBJ2-2; TRBD1 aligns across 11 bases. The CDR3 DNA is TGTGCCAGCCATGGACAGGGGGCGAGTATCGGGGAGCTGTTTTTT. Residues: CASHGQGASIGELFF.